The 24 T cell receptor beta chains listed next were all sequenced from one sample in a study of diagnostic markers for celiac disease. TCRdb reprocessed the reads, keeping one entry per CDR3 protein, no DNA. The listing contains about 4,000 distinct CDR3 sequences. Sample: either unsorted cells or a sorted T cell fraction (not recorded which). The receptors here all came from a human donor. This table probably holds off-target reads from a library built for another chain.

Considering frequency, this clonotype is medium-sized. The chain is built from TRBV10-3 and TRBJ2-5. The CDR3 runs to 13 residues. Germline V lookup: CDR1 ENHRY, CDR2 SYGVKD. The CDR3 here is CAISAGLQETQYF.

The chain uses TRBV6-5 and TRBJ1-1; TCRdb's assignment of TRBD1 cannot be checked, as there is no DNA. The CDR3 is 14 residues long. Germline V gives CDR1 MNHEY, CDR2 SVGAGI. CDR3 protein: CASSSQGPNTEAFF.

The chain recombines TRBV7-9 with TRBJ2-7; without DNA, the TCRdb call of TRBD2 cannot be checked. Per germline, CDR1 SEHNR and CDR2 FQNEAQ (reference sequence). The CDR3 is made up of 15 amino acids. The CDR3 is CASSTRLAGPYEQYF.

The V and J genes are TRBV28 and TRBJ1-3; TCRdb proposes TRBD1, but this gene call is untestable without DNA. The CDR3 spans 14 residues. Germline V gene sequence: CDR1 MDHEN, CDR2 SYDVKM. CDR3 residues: CASSTTGVGNTIYF.

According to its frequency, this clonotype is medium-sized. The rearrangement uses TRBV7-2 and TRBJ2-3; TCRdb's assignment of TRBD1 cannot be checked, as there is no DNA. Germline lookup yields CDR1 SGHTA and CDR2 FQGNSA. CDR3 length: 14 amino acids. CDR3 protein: CASSLGDDTDTQYF. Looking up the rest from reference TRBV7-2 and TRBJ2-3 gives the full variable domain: GAGVSQSPSNKVTEKGKDVELRCDPISGHTALYWYRQSLGQGLEFLIYFQGNSAPDKSGLPSDRFSAERTGGSVSTLTIQRTQQEDSAVYLCASSLGDDTDTQYFGPGTRLTVL.

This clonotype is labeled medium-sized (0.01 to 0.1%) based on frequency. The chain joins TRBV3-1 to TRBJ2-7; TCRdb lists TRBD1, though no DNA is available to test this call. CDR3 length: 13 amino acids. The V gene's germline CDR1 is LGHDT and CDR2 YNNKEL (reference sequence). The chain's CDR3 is CASSQGRGLEQYF.

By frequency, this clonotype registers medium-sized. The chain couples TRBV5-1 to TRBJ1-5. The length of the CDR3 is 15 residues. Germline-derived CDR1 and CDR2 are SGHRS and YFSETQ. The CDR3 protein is CASSLGGRSNQPQHF.

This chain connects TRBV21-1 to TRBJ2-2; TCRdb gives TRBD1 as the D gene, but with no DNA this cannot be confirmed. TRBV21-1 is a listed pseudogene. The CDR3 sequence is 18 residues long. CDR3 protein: CASSKVATWIRNTGELFF.

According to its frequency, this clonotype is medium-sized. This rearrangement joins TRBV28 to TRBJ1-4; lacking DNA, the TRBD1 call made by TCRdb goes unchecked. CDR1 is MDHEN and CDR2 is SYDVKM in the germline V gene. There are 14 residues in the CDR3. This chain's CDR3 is CASSPGRYNEKLFF. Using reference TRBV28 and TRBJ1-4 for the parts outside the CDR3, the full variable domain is DVKVTQSSRYLVKRTGEKVFLECVQDMDHENMFWYRQDPGLGLRLIYFSYDVKMKEKGDIPEGYSVSREKKERFSLILESASTNQTSMYLCASSPGRYNEKLFFGSGTQLSVL.

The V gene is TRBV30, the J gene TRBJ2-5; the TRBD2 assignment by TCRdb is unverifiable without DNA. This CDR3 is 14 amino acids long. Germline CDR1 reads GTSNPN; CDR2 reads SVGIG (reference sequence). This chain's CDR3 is CAWSGGPSTWTQYF.

CDR3 protein: CASSFLDGGRQGYGYTF. V and J are TRBV28 and TRBJ1-2; TCRdb's D gene call, TRBD1, goes unchecked for lack of DNA. The CDR3 consists of 17 residues. Germline V CDR1 and CDR2: MDHEN, SYDVKM.

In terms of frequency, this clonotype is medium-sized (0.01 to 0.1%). CDR3 protein: CASSSGIGNTEAFF. The chain carries TRBV7-3 and TRBJ1-1. The germline V gene has CDR1 SGHTA and CDR2 FQGTGA. The CDR3 totals 14 residues.

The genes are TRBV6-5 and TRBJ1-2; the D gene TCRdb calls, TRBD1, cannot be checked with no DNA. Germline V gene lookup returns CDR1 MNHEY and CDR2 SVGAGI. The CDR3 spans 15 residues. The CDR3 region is CASSYVRTGNYGYTF.

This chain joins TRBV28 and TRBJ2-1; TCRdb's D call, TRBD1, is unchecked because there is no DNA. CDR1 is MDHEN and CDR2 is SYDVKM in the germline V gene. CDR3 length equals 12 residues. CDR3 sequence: CASRLTGVGQFF.

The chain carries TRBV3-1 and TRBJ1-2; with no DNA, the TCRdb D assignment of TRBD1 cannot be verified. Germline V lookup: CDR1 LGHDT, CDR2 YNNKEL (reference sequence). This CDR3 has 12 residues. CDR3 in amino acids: CACQQGSGGYTF.

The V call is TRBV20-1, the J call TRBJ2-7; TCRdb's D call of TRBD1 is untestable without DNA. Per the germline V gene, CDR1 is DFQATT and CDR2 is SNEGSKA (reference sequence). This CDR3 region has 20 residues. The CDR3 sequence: CSARAEADSWDPIHPYEQYF.

CDR3 sequence reads: CASSLTSGRATKNIQYF. The chain joins TRBV6-5 to TRBJ2-4; TCRdb picks TRBD2, but there is no DNA to check that call. This CDR3 spans 17 amino acids. Germline CDR1 and CDR2: MNHEY and SVGAGI.

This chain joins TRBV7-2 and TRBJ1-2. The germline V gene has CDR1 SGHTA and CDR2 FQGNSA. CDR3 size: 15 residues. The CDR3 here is CASSLGVTSNYGYTF.

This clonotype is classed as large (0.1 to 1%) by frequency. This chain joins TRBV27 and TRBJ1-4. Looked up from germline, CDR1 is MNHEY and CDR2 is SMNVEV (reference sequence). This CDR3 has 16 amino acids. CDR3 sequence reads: CASSLYPRTGIEKLFF.

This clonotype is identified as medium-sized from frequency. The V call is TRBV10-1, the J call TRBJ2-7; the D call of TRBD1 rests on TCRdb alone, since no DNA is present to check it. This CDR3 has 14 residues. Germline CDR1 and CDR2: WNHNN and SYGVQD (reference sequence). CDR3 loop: CASSEAGLSDEQYF.

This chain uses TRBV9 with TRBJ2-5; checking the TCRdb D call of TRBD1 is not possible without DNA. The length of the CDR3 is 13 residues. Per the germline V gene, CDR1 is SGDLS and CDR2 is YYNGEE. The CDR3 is CASSPRPGGTQYF.

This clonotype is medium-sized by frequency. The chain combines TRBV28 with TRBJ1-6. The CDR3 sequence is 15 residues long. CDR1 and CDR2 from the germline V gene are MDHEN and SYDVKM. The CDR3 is CASSGRTSGSSPLHF.

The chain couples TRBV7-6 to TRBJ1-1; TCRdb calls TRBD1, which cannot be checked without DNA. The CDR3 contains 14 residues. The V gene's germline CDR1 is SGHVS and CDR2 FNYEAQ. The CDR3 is CASSLTGGNTEAFF.

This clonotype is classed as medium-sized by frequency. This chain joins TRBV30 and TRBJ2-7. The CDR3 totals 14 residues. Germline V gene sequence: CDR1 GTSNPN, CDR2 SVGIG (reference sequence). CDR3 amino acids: CAWSPKGTPYEQYF.